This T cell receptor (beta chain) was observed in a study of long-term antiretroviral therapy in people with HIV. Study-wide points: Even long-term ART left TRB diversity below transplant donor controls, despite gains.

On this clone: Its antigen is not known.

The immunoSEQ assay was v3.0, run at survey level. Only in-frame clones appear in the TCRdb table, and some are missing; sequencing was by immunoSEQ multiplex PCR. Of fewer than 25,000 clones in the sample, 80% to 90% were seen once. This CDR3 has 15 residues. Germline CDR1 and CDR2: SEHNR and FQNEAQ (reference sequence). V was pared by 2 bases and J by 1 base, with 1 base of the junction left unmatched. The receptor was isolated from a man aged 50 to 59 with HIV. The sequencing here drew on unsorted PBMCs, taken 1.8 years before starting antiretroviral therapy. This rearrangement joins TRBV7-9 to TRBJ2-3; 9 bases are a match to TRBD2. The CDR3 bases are TGTGCCAGCAGCTTAAAGCGGGGGGGCACAGATACGCAGTATTTT. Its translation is CASSLKRGGTDTQYF.